This T cell receptor beta chain was sequenced in a study of T cells in Graves' hyperthyroidism and ophthalmopathy. Germline CDR1 reads KGHSH; CDR2 reads LQKENI. Trimming stripped 0 bases from V and 8 bases from J, with 25 bases between. The CDR3 runs to 19 residues. In its sample, this clonotype was seen a few times. Amplification of TCR beta CDR3 regions used RNA as the template. TCR CDR3 underwent first-round RT-PCR with the HTBI primer set. TCRdb reprocessed the multiplex PCR reads via MiXCR and lists one record per CDR3 protein. Of roughly 380,000 distinct CDR3 sequences in the sample, about 15% were seen once.

V usage is TRBV18 and J usage is TRBJ2-2; D ambiguous. The sequence was collected from a woman aged 60 to 75 with Graves' hyperthyroidism. The sequencing input was blood. CDR3 sequence reads: CASSPPNGLGSRVPGELFF. The CDR3 DNA reads as TGTGCCAGCTCACCACCGAACGGCCTGGGCAGTCGAGTACCTGGGGAGCTGTTTTTT.